The 30 T cell receptor beta chains reported below all come from one sample, sequenced in a study of T cell responses to AZD1222 COVID-19 vaccine. TCRdb's table, derived via immunoSEQ multiplex PCR, lists solely in-frame clones and lacks some. The sample carries around 120,000 clones, almost 95% recorded once. This specimen was peripheral blood, taken 28 days after the second AZD1222 dose. The receptors here all came from an adult who received the AZD1222 COVID-19 vaccine.

This rearrangement joins TRBV27 to TRBJ2-5, with D maybe TRBD1 (6 bases). The V gene lost 4 bases and the J gene lost 3 bases, with 9 bases spanning the gap. Germline V CDR1 and CDR2: MNHEY, SMNVEV (reference sequence). This CDR3 spans 13 amino acids. CDR3 amino acids: CASSSTGKETQYF. CDR3 DNA sequence: TGTGCCAGCAGTTCCACAGGGAAAGAGACCCAGTACTTC.

This clone was detected a few times. This chain connects TRBV18 to TRBJ1-5; D is uncertain. Germline-derived CDR1 and CDR2 are KGHSH and LQKENI. This CDR3 is 14 amino acids long. Trimming pared 3 bases from V and 1 base from J, leaving 7 bases between. CDR3 amino acids: CASSPPYSNQPQHF. The DNA of the CDR3 is TGTGCCAGCTCACCTCCATACAGCAATCAGCCCCAGCATTTT.

Only one count was recorded for this clone. The chain uses TRBV10-3 and TRBJ2-2, with D possibly being TRBD2 (6 bases). Trimming removed 0 bases from V and 4 bases from J, with 12 bases in between. Germline V CDR1 and CDR2: ENHRY, SYGVKD. The CDR3 has 16 amino acids. CDR3 amino acids: CAISESRGGSTGELFF. CDR3 coding DNA: TGTGCCATCAGTGAGTCCCGTGGAGGGTCCACCGGGGAGCTGTTTTTT.

This clone was counted between two and nine times. The rearrangement links TRBV4-1 to TRBJ2-2; TRBD2 might be the D (5 bases). The CDR3 spans 18 residues. The V end was cut by 0 bases, the J end by 5 bases, with 19 bases between. Germline assignment: CDR1 MGHRA and CDR2 YSYEKL. DNA for the CDR3: TGCGCCAGCAGCCAAGATATTCGGGAAGCGGTCAAAACCGGGGAGCTGTTTTTT. Translated: CASSQDIREAVKTGELFF.

The rearrangement uses TRBV10-3 and TRBJ2-1, with 11 bases matching TRBD2. The CDR3 loop spans 16 amino acids. After removal of 0 bases from V and 6 bases from J, the junction contained 4 bases not matched to a gene. CDR1 is ENHRY and CDR2 is SYGVKD in the germline V gene. CDR3 bases: TGTGCCATCAGTGAGTCAGCAACTAGCGGGAGCAATGAGCAGTTCTTC. Translated, it gives CAISESATSGSNEQFF.

V is TRBV30 and J is TRBJ1-5; D not certain. This CDR3 contains 12 residues. Looked up from germline, CDR1 is GTSNPN and CDR2 is SVGIG (reference sequence). Between the trimmed V and J ends, which lost 2 bases and 6 bases, there was a span of 8 bases. CDR3 region: CAWSRTAQPQHF. In nucleotides, the CDR3 is TGTGCCTGGAGTAGGACCGCTCAGCCCCAGCATTTT.

The chain combines TRBV30 with TRBJ1-3; D remains unclear. Trimming stripped 3 bases from V and 0 bases from J, with 9 bases between. Germline V CDR1 and CDR2: GTSNPN, SVGIG (reference sequence). The CDR3 loop spans 14 amino acids. The CDR3 bases are TGTGCCTGGAGGCTCGGGTTCTCTGGAAACACCATATATTTT. Amino acids: CAWRLGFSGNTIYF. Looking up the rest from reference TRBV30 and TRBJ1-3 gives the full variable domain: SQTIHQWPATLVQPVGSPLSLECTVEGTSNPNLYWYRQAAGRGLQLLFYSVGIGQISSEVPQNLSASRPQDRQFILSSKKLLLSDSGFYLCAWRLGFSGNTIYFGEGSWLTVV.

The chain recombines TRBV5-6 with TRBJ1-1; D perhaps matches TRBD1 (5 bases). Per germline, CDR1 SGHDT and CDR2 YYEEEE. CDR3 length: 16 amino acids. Trimming cost V 4 bases and J 5 bases, with 21 bases left between them. The CDR3 spells CASSRRDPLVGTEAFF. The CDR3 nucleotides read TGTGCCAGCAGCCGCCGGGACCCTCTTGTGGGGACTGAAGCTTTCTTT.

The V gene is TRBV10-3, the J gene TRBJ1-2, with D uncertain. The CDR3 is made up of 13 amino acids. Germline V gives CDR1 ENHRY, CDR2 SYGVKD. V was trimmed by 0 bases and J by 8 bases, leaving 10 bases between them. In nucleotides, the CDR3 is TGTGCCATCAGTGAGTCAAAGGCCCTCGGCTACACCTTC. Protein product: CAISESKALGYTF.

V gene TRBV2 combines with J gene TRBJ2-4; 9 bases fit TRBD1. This CDR3 has 16 residues. Germline V gene lookup returns CDR1 SNHLY and CDR2 FYNNEI. J gave up 1 base and V 4 bases, and 5 bases lay outside the gene matches. The CDR3 DNA reads TGTGCCAGCAGTGGTACAGGACAGGGGGCCAAAAACATTCAGTACTTC. This codes for CASSGTGQGAKNIQYF. Based on the CDR3 plus reference TRBV2 and TRBJ2-4, the full variable domain is EPEVTQTPSHQVTQMGQEVILRCVPISNHLYFYWYRQILGQKVEFLVSFYNNEISEKSEIFDDQFSVERPDGSNFTLKIRSTKLEDSAMYFCASSGTGQGAKNIQYFGAGTRLSVL.

The CDR3 loop reads CASSGLAGGTGELFF. As DNA, the CDR3 is TGTGCCAGCAGCGGACTAGCGGGGGGGACCGGGGAGCTGTTTTTT. J is TRBJ2-2 and V is TRBV2; 15 bases align to TRBD2. J lost 5 bases, V lost 6 bases, and 1 base had no gene match. Germline CDR1 reads SNHLY; CDR2 reads FYNNEI. The CDR3 length is 15 residues. Full variable domain (rest looked up from reference TRBV2 and TRBJ2-2): EPEVTQTPSHQVTQMGQEVILRCVPISNHLYFYWYRQILGQKVEFLVSFYNNEISEKSEIFDDQFSVERPDGSNFTLKIRSTKLEDSAMYFCASSGLAGGTGELFFGEGSRLTVL.

The genes are TRBV9 and TRBJ2-3; D is ambiguous. Germline CDR1 is SGDLS and CDR2 is YYNGEE. The CDR3 consists of 14 residues. Trimming removed 9 bases from V and 2 bases from J, with 16 bases in between. DNA for the CDR3: TGTGCCAATCGGCAACCGGCCGTCACAGATACGCAGTATTTT. It is translated as CANRQPAVTDTQYF.

The chain carries TRBV27 and TRBJ1-5; no reliable D call. This CDR3 comprises 16 residues. The germline CDR1 and CDR2 sequences are MNHEY and SMNVEV (reference sequence). V was shortened by 5 bases and J by 2 bases, with 16 bases between the two germline ends. This CDR3 is CASSAGGLMGNQPQHF. CDR3 nucleotides: TGTGCCAGCAGTGCTGGTGGCCTGATGGGCAATCAGCCCCAGCATTTT.

This chain's CDR3 is CAWSDTGGYGYTF. DNA for the CDR3: TGTGCCTGGAGCGATACAGGGGGCTATGGCTACACCTTC. The chain employs TRBV30 and TRBJ1-2; 8 nucleotides match TRBD1. Looked up from germline, CDR1 is GTSNPN and CDR2 is SVGIG (reference sequence). V was pared by 3 bases and J by 4 bases, with 4 bases of the junction left unmatched. CDR3 size: 13 residues.

Notes on this clone: Within the sample, other DNA sequences also encode this same CDR3. The gene calls are TRBV6-6 and TRBJ1-3, with TRBD1 matching 7 bases. J gave up 2 bases and V 5 bases, and 3 bases lay outside the gene matches. The CDR3 sequence is 14 residues long. CDR1 is MNHNY and CDR2 is SVGAGI in the germline V gene (reference sequence). The CDR3 region is CASSPGTAGNTIYF. CDR3 nucleotides: TGTGCCAGCAGTCCCGGGACAGCTGGAAACACCATATATTTT.

This sequence joins TRBV6-5 and TRBJ2-7, with 8 bases matching TRBD1. The V segment lost 2 bases and the J segment 2 bases; nucleotides outside the gene matches: 8. This CDR3 is 16 amino acids long. The V gene's germline CDR1 is MNHEY and CDR2 SVGAGI. The CDR3 DNA reads TGTGCCAGCAGTTACAGTACCGGGACAGGCCCCTACGAGCAGTACTTC. Its protein is CASSYSTGTGPYEQYF.

The genes are TRBV21-1 and TRBJ1-6; the table's D call, TRBD1, was not checked against the DNA. TRBV21-1 is classified as a pseudogene. The CDR3 has 14 amino acids. The CDR3 is CARKTGMGDSPLHF. The CDR3 DNA follows: TGTGCCAGGAAAACAGGGATGGGAGATTCACCCCTCCACTTT.

This clone was detected only once. This chain uses TRBV2 with TRBJ2-7; maybe TRBD1 (6 bases). Germline CDR1 reads SNHLY; CDR2 reads FYNNEI. V was trimmed by 8 bases and J by 3 bases, leaving 14 bases between them. The CDR3 extends over 13 amino acids. CDR3 sequence (DNA): TGTGCCAGCTCGACAGGACAAATCTACGAGCAGTACTTC. Translation: CASSTGQIYEQYF.

This chain connects TRBV7-9 to TRBJ2-4; 9 bases align to TRBD1. The trim removed 5 bases at V and 4 bases at J, leaving 3 bases unmatched. The CDR3 length is 14 residues. The germline gives CDR1 SEHNR, CDR2 FQNEAQ (reference sequence). CDR3 nucleotides: TGTGCCAGCAGCGACGGGACAGGGAAAAACATTCAGTACTTC. Amino acid sequence: CASSDGTGKNIQYF.

CDR3: CASSRDSMEQFF. DNA for the CDR3: TGTGCCAGCAGCCGGGACTCGATGGAGCAGTTCTTC. The genes are TRBV3-1 (or the pseudogene TRBV3-2) and TRBJ2-1; possible D gene TRBD2, 6 bases. V was pared by 4 bases and J by 10 bases, with 11 bases between. The CDR3 contains 12 residues. Germline V lookup: CDR1 LGHDT, CDR2 YNNKEL (reference sequence).

This clone occurred a few times. The chain carries TRBV5-1 and TRBJ2-3; 8 bases are shared with TRBD1. Looked up from germline, CDR1 is SGHRS and CDR2 is YFSETQ. V shed 0 bases and J 5 bases; nucleotides not matched to a gene: 5. The length of the CDR3 is 15 residues. The CDR3 reads CASSLAQGEVDTQYF. DNA for the CDR3: TGCGCCAGCAGCTTGGCACAGGGGGAGGTAGATACGCAGTATTTT.

CDR3 sequence: CASSLYTSGYEQYF. The DNA of the CDR3 is TGTGCCAGCAGTTTATATACTAGCGGCTACGAGCAGTACTTC. V is TRBV28 and J is TRBJ2-7; 8 positions match TRBD2. J lost 3 bases, V lost 1 base, and 2 bases had no gene match. CDR1 and CDR2 (germline): MDHEN, SYDVKM. There are 14 residues in the CDR3.

The chain recombines TRBV2 with TRBJ1-6; D ambiguous. The V and J ends lost 7 bases and 4 bases respectively, with 8 bases between them. This CDR3 contains 13 residues. Germline V lookup: CDR1 SNHLY, CDR2 FYNNEI. CDR3 DNA sequence: TGTGCCAGCAATTTAGAGTATAATTCACCCCTCCACTTT. It yields the protein CASNLEYNSPLHF.

V is TRBV21-1 and J is TRBJ2-1; the tabulated D call, TRBD2, remains unverified against the DNA. TRBV21-1 is termed a pseudogene. The CDR3 runs to 16 residues. This CDR3 is CASSKGETRGFNEQFF. The CDR3 DNA reads as TGTGCCAGCAGCAAGGGGGAGACTAGAGGGTTCAATGAGCAGTTCTTC.

This chain uses TRBV2 with TRBJ1-6; D is perhaps TRBD1 (6 bases). Trimming stripped 7 bases from V and 0 bases from J, with 13 bases between. Per the germline V gene, CDR1 is SNHLY and CDR2 is FYNNEI. The CDR3 consists of 16 residues. The CDR3 here is CASIGGPSSYNSPLHF. CDR3 bases: TGTGCCAGCATCGGGGGGCCCAGCTCCTATAATTCACCCCTCCACTTT.

This chain links TRBV18 with TRBJ2-5; TRBD2 matches 7 bases. The CDR3 totals 17 residues. V lost 3 bases, J lost 9 bases, and 19 bases stayed unmatched. Germline V lookup: CDR1 KGHSH, CDR2 LQKENI. CDR3 DNA: TGTGCCAGCTCACCGACGTTCGGGGGTACCGGTCGGGAGGCCCAGTACTTC. This translates into CASSPTFGGTGREAQYF.

This clone was found a few times. The chain links TRBV5-4 to TRBJ2-1; 9 positions match TRBD1. V lost 0 bases, J lost 6 bases, and 4 bases stayed unmatched. This CDR3 is built from 15 residues. Per germline, CDR1 SGHNT and CDR2 YYREEE (reference sequence). Here the CDR3 DNA reads TGTGCCAGCAGCTTGGATGACAGGGGGTCCAATGAGCAGTTCTTC. This gives the protein CASSLDDRGSNEQFF.

The rearrangement joins TRBV20-1 to TRBJ2-2; D is uncertain. Germline V lookup: CDR1 DFQATT, CDR2 SNEGSKA (reference sequence). CDR3 length: 10 residues. V was trimmed by 3 bases and J by 8 bases, leaving 4 bases between them. The CDR3 DNA is TGCAGTGCTAGCAGAGGGGAGCTGTTTTTT. Translating it yields CSASRGELFF.

The chain carries TRBV21-1 and TRBJ2-5. TRBV21-1 is a pseudogene locus. The CDR3 runs to 14 residues. Written as DNA, the CDR3 is TGTGCCAGCAGCCTAAGGGCTAGACAAGAGACCCAGTACTTC. Translation gives CASSLRARQETQYF.

The V and J genes are TRBV2 and TRBJ2-7, with D perhaps matching TRBD1 (6 bases). Trimming removed 6 bases at V and 6 bases at J, with 12 bases between. The germline V gene encodes CDR1 SNHLY and CDR2 FYNNEI. This CDR3 contains 12 residues. In DNA, the CDR3 is TGTGCCAGCAGCGTTACAGGGCCCGAGCAGTACTTC. Its protein product is CASSVTGPEQYF.